This T cell receptor beta chain was obtained from a study of shared clonotypes between healthy human individuals. The wider study: The composition of the donors was a couple of women and a few men aged 18 to 49.

Points from the study as a whole: Among donors, the sharing of clonotypes was expected to be influenced by sequencing depth.

This table comes from immunoSEQ multiplex PCR, and its TCRdb copy is limited to in-frame clones, with some not included. The sample holds approximately 2,300,000 clones, approximately 90% seen once. Comment on this clone: Its cognate antigen is unknown.

CDR1 is GTSNPN and CDR2 is SVGIG in the germline V gene (reference sequence). CDR3 length: 16 amino acids. V lost 0 bases, J lost 5 bases, and 19 bases lay in between. The chain has TRBV30 and TRBJ2-5; tentatively, D is TRBD2 (5 bases). Specimen: naive CD4+ T cells from PBMCs. Described subset: CD45RA+ positively selected. The clonotype comes from a man younger than 35 in good health. Some clones in this sample may be carry-over from other donors' samples. The CDR3 is CAWSVPGGPGEETQYF. CDR3 nucleotide sequence: TGTGCCTGGAGTGTTCCAGGCGGGCCGGGCGAGGAGACCCAGTACTTC.